These 29 T cell receptor beta chains share one sample of origin, sequenced in a study of blood T cell repertoires in COVID-19 (dated by TCRdb to 2020 to 2021). The protocol used for the library was the immunoSEQ multiplex PCR assay. TCRdb mirrors the immuneACCESS table, restricted to in-frame sequences. Some clones are absent from its copies; in checked studies, under half trace to an unresolved V gene, and the reason for the others is unknown. Recorded for this sample are about 220,000 clones; approximately 86% of them occurred a single time. The ten largest make up 9.5% to 13% of the sample. Sequenced material: peripheral blood. These receptors all stem from a woman aged 45-65 years with COVID-19, enrolled during active disease.

J is TRBJ1-6 and V is TRBV27; no clear D gene. CDR1 is MNHEY, CDR2 SMNVEV, per germline (reference sequence). V dropped 2 bases and J dropped 8 bases, with 7 bases sitting between them. This CDR3 has 13 residues. In DNA form, the CDR3 reads TGTGCCAGCAGTTTAGTGGGAGATTCACCCCTCCACTTT. It codes for CASSLVGDSPLHF.

The chain uses TRBV18 and TRBJ2-2, with 9 bases matching TRBD1. Germline V gene sequence: CDR1 KGHSH, CDR2 LQKENI. The CDR3 has 17 amino acids. V trimming: 3 bases; J trimming: 5 bases; junction bases outside the gene matches: 10. CDR3 nucleotide sequence: TGTGCCAGCTCACCGGATACAGGGGGCGTTTGGACCGGGGAGCTGTTTTTT. The encoded protein is CASSPDTGGVWTGELFF.

The chain combines TRBV24-1 with TRBJ2-3, with 7 positions matching TRBD2. Trimming removed 3 bases from V and 0 bases from J; junction bases left unmatched: 5. CDR1 KGHDR and CDR2 SFDVKD come from the germline V gene. The CDR3 has 16 residues. The CDR3 DNA sequence: TGTGCCACCAGTGATACGGGAGGCCGGAGCACAGATACGCAGTATTTT. It is translated as CATSDTGGRSTDTQYF.

Concerning this clone itself: One base separates it from a far larger clone, so it is likely a read error. V gene TRBV28 combines with J gene TRBJ1-5; D perhaps matches TRBD1 (6 bases). Germline V gene lookup returns CDR1 MDHEN and CDR2 SYDVKM. The CDR3 has 13 residues. The ends were cut back, 3 bases at V and 4 bases at J, with 7 bases in the middle. CDR3 bases: TGTGCCAGCAGTTTGGACAGTAATCAGCCCCAGCATTTT. Translating it yields CASSLDSNQPQHF. Together with reference TRBV28 and TRBJ1-5, the CDR3 gives the full variable domain: DVKVTQSSRYLVKRTGEKVFLECVQDMDHENMFWYRQDPGLGLRLIYFSYDVKMKEKGDIPEGYSVSREKKERFSLILESASTNQTSMYLCASSLDSNQPQHFGDGTRLSIL.

The chain joins TRBV12-3 or TRBV12-4 to TRBJ2-5, with D perhaps TRBD2 (5 bases). V shed 2 bases and J shed 5 bases, with 6 bases lying between them. The CDR3 extends over 12 amino acids. The CDR3, as DNA: TGTGCCAGCAGTTTAAGGAGGGAGACCCAGTACTTC. Its translation is CASSLRRETQYF.

The J gene is TRBJ1-3, the V gene TRBV10-3; possibly TRBD1 for D (5 bases). Trimming pared 0 bases from V and 2 bases from J, leaving 11 bases between. Germline V gene lookup returns CDR1 ENHRY and CDR2 SYGVKD. The CDR3 is made up of 16 amino acids. The CDR3 region is CAISESGVMPGNTIYF. CDR3 sequence (DNA): TGTGCCATCAGTGAGTCAGGGGTCATGCCTGGAAACACCATATATTTT.

The rearrangement joins TRBV11-2 to TRBJ2-3; D perhaps matches TRBD2 (7 bases). Trimming stripped 6 bases from V and 3 bases from J, with 16 bases between. The germline gives CDR1 SGHAT, CDR2 FQNNGV. The CDR3 contains 15 residues. Here the CDR3 DNA reads TGTGCCAGCAGTTTGGGCAGGGGAGGGACAGATACGCAGTATTTT. Its protein product is CASSLGRGGTDTQYF.

The chain carries TRBV7-9 and TRBJ2-7; 11 bases map to TRBD2. This CDR3 is 14 amino acids long. V lost 5 bases to trimming and J lost 5 bases; unmatched junction nucleotides: 5. CDR1 is SEHNR and CDR2 is FQNEAQ in the germline V gene (reference sequence). CDR3 coding DNA: TGTGCCAGCAGCATAACTAGCGGGGGAGACGAGCAGTACTTC. As protein: CASSITSGGDEQYF.

For this clone: An end of the junction does not agree with germline; a read error may underlie this. The gene calls are TRBV12-3 or TRBV12-4 and TRBJ2-3, with D possibly TRBD1 on 6 matching bases. This CDR3 has 12 amino acids. The CDR3 loop is CASSLGTETQYF. DNA of the CDR3: TGTGCCAGCAGTTTAGGGACAGAAACGCAGTATTTT.

This chain links TRBV9 with TRBJ1-5; D call uncertain. There are 14 residues in the CDR3. The germline CDR1 and CDR2 sequences are SGDLS and YYNGEE. V was cut by 0 bases and J by 2 bases, with 6 bases left in between. The CDR3 region has the DNA TGTGCCAGCAGCGTAGGGCAGGGCAATCAGCCCCAGCATTTT. Residues: CASSVGQGNQPQHF.

This chain links TRBV29-1 with TRBJ2-5; TRBD1 aligns across 7 bases. CDR1 and CDR2 from the germline V gene are SQVTM and ANQGSEA. V shed 4 bases, J shed 3 bases, and the junction held 5 bases outside the gene matches. This CDR3 is 13 amino acids long. CDR3 DNA: TGCAGCGTTGGACAGGGTGGTAAAGAGACCCAGTACTTC. Its protein is CSVGQGGKETQYF.

The chain employs TRBV27 and TRBJ2-2, with 7 bases aligning to TRBD1. Trimming took 5 bases from V and 4 from J; bases not matched to a gene: 7. This CDR3 is built from 15 residues. The germline V gene encodes CDR1 MNHEY and CDR2 SMNVEV (reference sequence). CDR3 protein: CASSRRQGSTGELFF. CDR3 bases: TGTGCCAGCAGTAGGCGACAGGGCTCCACCGGGGAGCTGTTTTTT.

This clone is a singleton in its sample. The V call is TRBV7-6, the J call TRBJ2-5; 8 bases map to TRBD1. V gave up 2 bases and J gave up 5 bases; unmatched junction bases: 13. CDR3 size: 17 residues. Germline V CDR1 and CDR2: SGHVS, FNYEAQ. The CDR3 region has the DNA TGTGCCAGCAGCTTAACCGGCCCGGACAGGGTGTGGGAGACCCAGTACTTC. This gives the protein CASSLTGPDRVWETQYF.

The chain is built from TRBV3-1 (or the pseudogene TRBV3-2) and TRBJ2-1; weak D call: TRBD2 (6 bases). V lost 0 bases to trimming and J lost 8 bases, with 17 bases between them. This CDR3 comprises 16 residues. Germline CDR1 reads LGHDT; CDR2 reads YNNKEL (reference sequence). The CDR3 coding sequence is TGTGCCAGCAGCCAAGATTGGGGGGAAAGGCGGGATGAGCAGTTCTTC. This sequence encodes CASSQDWGERRDEQFF.

This clone was found a few times. J is TRBJ2-7 and V is TRBV6-2 or TRBV6-3; D is ambiguous. V shed 4 bases and J shed 3 bases, with 13 bases lying between them. CDR1 and CDR2 from the germline V gene are MNHEY and SVGEGT. The CDR3 extends over 14 amino acids. CDR3 in DNA: TGTGCCAGCAGTTCCCCGCTGACACTCTACGAGCAGTACGTC. The encoded protein is CASSSPLTLYEQYV.

This chain connects TRBV6-2 or TRBV6-3 to TRBJ1-1, with D perhaps TRBD1 (6 bases). CDR1 is MNHEY and CDR2 is SVGEGT in the germline V gene. V was shortened by 4 bases and J by 7 bases, with 28 bases between the two germline ends. The CDR3 has 18 amino acids. CDR3 sequence (DNA): TGTGCCAGCAGTTCCGAACCGGGACACGCAAGGACTGACTTTGAAGCTTTCTTT. Amino acid sequence: CASSSEPGHARTDFEAFF.

This clone was detected once. This rearrangement joins TRBV5-1 to TRBJ2-3; a weak D match, TRBD2 (5 bases). The V gene's germline CDR1 is SGHRS and CDR2 YFSETQ. Between the trimmed V and J ends, which lost 0 bases and 0 bases, there was a span of 8 bases. The CDR3 covers 15 residues. The CDR3 DNA reads TGCGCCAGCAGCTTGGAGGGAGACAGCACAGATACGCAGTATTTT. The encoded protein is CASSLEGDSTDTQYF.

This clone was counted between two and nine times. The V call is TRBV6-2 or TRBV6-3, the J call TRBJ2-7; 13 bases match TRBD2. The V gene's germline CDR1 is MNHEY and CDR2 SVGEGT. The CDR3 is 17 amino acids. With 4 bases clipped from V and 2 bases from J, the junction kept 8 bases outside the gene matches. CDR3 sequence (DNA): TGTGCCAGCAGTTCCCCGGGACTAGCGGGGCCCGCCTACGAGCAGTACTTC. It translates to CASSSPGLAGPAYEQYF.

This chain uses TRBV5-4 with TRBJ1-1; TRBD1 is a possible D gene (6 bases). Looked up from germline, CDR1 is SGHNT and CDR2 is YYREEE (reference sequence). The CDR3 runs 14 residues. V was shortened by 0 bases and J by 1 base, with 7 bases between the two germline ends. CDR3 coding DNA: TGTGCCAGCAGCTTGGAACAGGGGAACACTGAAGCTTTCTTT. Protein: CASSLEQGNTEAFF.

This clone was detected once. The V and J genes are TRBV2 and TRBJ1-2; TRBD1 matches at 7 bases. Germline assignment: CDR1 SNHLY and CDR2 FYNNEI. J lost 5 bases, V lost 8 bases, and 5 bases had no gene match. The CDR3 sequence is 12 residues long. CDR3 amino acids: CASAGTVYGYTF. The CDR3 DNA reads as TGTGCCAGCGCCGGGACAGTGTATGGCTACACCTTC.

The genes are TRBV30 and TRBJ1-2; TRBD1 aligns across 9 bases. After removal of 1 base from V and 6 bases from J, the junction contained 3 bases not matched to a gene. The CDR3 has 13 amino acids. Germline CDR1 GTSNPN, CDR2 SVGIG (reference sequence). CDR3 nucleotide sequence: TGTGCCTGGAGTGACAGGGGGCGCGATGGCTACACCTTC. Residues: CAWSDRGRDGYTF.

Here the CDR3 reads CASSPSLVAVNEQFF. The CDR3 DNA reads as TGTGCCAGCAGTCCTTCTTTGGTAGCGGTCAATGAGCAGTTCTTC. This sequence joins TRBV6-5 and TRBJ2-1; TRBD2 might be the D (6 bases). Per the germline V gene, CDR1 is MNHEY and CDR2 is SVGAGI. Trimming removed 5 bases at V and 6 bases at J, with 17 bases between. The CDR3 sequence is 15 residues long.

The rearrangement joins TRBV6-2 or TRBV6-3 to TRBJ2-3, with 10 bases that match TRBD2. With V trimmed by 4 bases and J by 4 bases, 8 bases remained unmatched. The germline gives CDR1 MNHEY, CDR2 SVGEGT. There are 16 residues in the CDR3. The CDR3 DNA reads TGTGCCAGCAGTTTTGAAAGCGGGGGGGCTTCAGATACGCAGTATTTT. This translates into CASSFESGGASDTQYF.

This clone appeared a single time. The genes are TRBV24-1 and TRBJ1-4, with 8 nucleotides matching TRBD1. The CDR3 contains 16 residues. CDR1 is KGHDR, CDR2 SFDVKD, per germline. The trim removed 4 bases at V and 5 bases at J, leaving 8 bases unmatched. CDR3 amino acids: CATSDPRTGWNEKLFF. In DNA, the CDR3 is TGTGCCACCAGTGACCCTCGGACAGGGTGGAATGAAAAACTGTTTTTT.

J is TRBJ1-2 and V is TRBV14; D gene unclear. Germline CDR1 reads SGHDN; CDR2 reads FVKESK. V lost 5 bases and J 7 bases, leaving 14 bases between the germline ends. The CDR3 is 13 amino acids. In DNA, the CDR3 is TGTGCCAGCAGCTTACGCGGAGGTGTTGGCTACACCTTC. As protein: CASSLRGGVGYTF.

The sample holds a few counts of this clone. The chain joins TRBV5-1 to TRBJ2-2, with a possible D match to TRBD1 (5 bases). The CDR3 loop spans 13 amino acids. Germline V gene sequence: CDR1 SGHRS, CDR2 YFSETQ. V was cut by 6 bases and J by 5 bases, with 11 bases left in between. Written as DNA, the CDR3 is TGCGCCAGCAAGGGGCAACTAACCGGGGAGCTGTTTTTT. Translation gives CASKGQLTGELFF.

The chain has TRBV6-5 and TRBJ2-3; 7 bases are shared with TRBD1. The CDR3 runs 14 residues. V shed 6 bases and J 6 bases; nucleotides not matched to a gene: 9. The germline V gene encodes CDR1 MNHEY and CDR2 SVGAGI. The CDR3 nucleotides read TGTGCCAGCAGCTCGGGACAGTCCCCGGATACGCAGTATTTT. Amino acids: CASSSGQSPDTQYF.

This clone was seen just once. This rearrangement joins TRBV5-8 to TRBJ1-2; 7 positions agree with TRBD1. The CDR3 spans 13 residues. Trimming cost V 6 bases and J 8 bases; bases outside gene matches: 10. Germline V gives CDR1 SGHTS, CDR2 YDEGEE. The CDR3: CASMKRGLRGYTF. The CDR3 DNA reads as TGTGCCAGCATGAAGAGGGGGCTGCGGGGCTACACCTTC.

This chain uses TRBV3-1 (or the pseudogene TRBV3-2) with TRBJ1-6; 7 bases match TRBD1. V trimming: 3 bases; J trimming: 10 bases; junction bases outside the gene matches: 6. CDR1 is LGHDT and CDR2 is YNNKEL in the germline V gene (reference sequence). CDR3 length equals 14 residues. The CDR3 DNA reads as TGTGCCAGCAGCCAGGGTTCAGGGGGGTCACCCCTCCACTTT. This translates into CASSQGSGGSPLHF.